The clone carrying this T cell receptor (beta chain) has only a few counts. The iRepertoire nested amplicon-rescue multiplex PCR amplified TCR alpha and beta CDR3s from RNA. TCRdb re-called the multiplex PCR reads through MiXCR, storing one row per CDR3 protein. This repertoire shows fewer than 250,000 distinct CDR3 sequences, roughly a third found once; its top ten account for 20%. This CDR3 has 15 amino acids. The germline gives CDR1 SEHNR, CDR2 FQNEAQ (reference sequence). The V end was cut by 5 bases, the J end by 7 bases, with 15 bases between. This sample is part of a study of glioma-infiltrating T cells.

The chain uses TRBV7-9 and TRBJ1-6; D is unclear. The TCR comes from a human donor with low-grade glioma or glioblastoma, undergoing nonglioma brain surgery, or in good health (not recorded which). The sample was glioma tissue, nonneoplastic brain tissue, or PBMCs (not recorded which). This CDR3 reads CASSPFDGKNSPLHF. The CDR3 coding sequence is TGTGCCAGCAGCCCGTTCGACGGAAAAAATTCACCCCTCCACTTT.